This is a list of T cell receptor beta chains from one sample in a study of blood T cell repertoires in COVID-19. Data came from immunoSEQ multiplex PCR; TCRdb stores just in-frame clones and leaves some out. The sample has fewer than 200,000 clones; 82% are singletons. Sequencing was carried out using peripheral blood. The receptors stem from a woman aged 40-49 years with COVID-19, enrolled during active disease. CDR3s include the opening cysteine and the closing phenylalanine or tryptophan. The order of the fields is CDR3 protein, CDR3 DNA, J gene, D gene, clone size, V gene. A D gene is named only where the DNA matches it firmly. Clone size is shown for a subset of rows, as once, few, many or a class of expanded clone.

CDR3: CASSPGLAGGNIQYF; DNA: TGTGCCAGCAGCCCGGGACTAGCGGGAGGCAACATTCAGTACTTC; J: TRBJ2-4; D: TRBD2; size: NA; V: TRBV9
CDR3: CASSRGLAGGTGELFF; DNA: TGTGCCAGCAGCCGAGGGCTAGCGGGAGGTACCGGGGAGCTGTTTTTT; J: TRBJ2-2; D: TRBD2; size: few; V: TRBV3-1/TRBV3-2
CDR3: CASSRAAGGGQPQHF; DNA: TGTGCCAGCAGCCGCGCCGCAGGGGGAGGTCAGCCCCAGCATTTT; J: TRBJ1-5; D: TRBD1; size: NA; V: TRBV7-6
CDR3: CASSLQGAYEQYF; DNA: TGTGCCAGCAGCCTCCAGGGGGCCTACGAGCAGTACTTC; J: TRBJ2-7; D: TRBD1; size: NA; V: TRBV6-6
CDR3: CASSTDGYSNQPQHF; DNA: TGTGCCAGCAGCACCGACGGGTATAGCAATCAGCCCCAGCATTTT; J: TRBJ1-5; D: NA; size: once; V: TRBV11-2
CDR3: CASSSVGRAGANVLTF; DNA: TGTGCCAGTAGTAGTGTGGGCAGGGCTGGGGCCAACGTCCTGACTTTC; J: TRBJ2-6; D: NA; size: NA; V: TRBV19
CDR3: CAWRSGGANVLTF; DNA: TGTGCCTGGAGGTCCGGGGGGGCCAACGTCCTGACTTTC; J: TRBJ2-6; D: NA; size: NA; V: TRBV30
CDR3: CASRKGFYEQYF; DNA: TGTGCCAGCAGGAAGGGGTTCTACGAGCAGTACTTC; J: TRBJ2-7; D: NA; size: few; V: TRBV5-6
CDR3: CATSEDRGSRYTF; DNA: TGTGCCACCAGTGAGGACAGGGGCAGTCGCTACACCTTC; J: TRBJ1-2; D: TRBD1; size: NA; V: TRBV24-1
CDR3: CASSLTRGIYNEQFF; DNA: TGTGCCAGCAGTCTAACTAGAGGGATATACAATGAGCAGTTCTTC; J: TRBJ2-1; D: NA; size: NA; V: TRBV27
CDR3: CASSPGLPYEQYF; DNA: TGTGCCAGTAGCCCAGGACTGCCCTACGAGCAGTACTTC; J: TRBJ2-7; D: NA; size: NA; V: TRBV19
CDR3: CASEVVTEAFF; DNA: TGTGCCAGCGAGGTGGTCACTGAAGCTTTCTTT; J: TRBJ1-1; D: NA; size: NA; V: TRBV2
CDR3: CASSLVGTSGVRTGELFF; DNA: TGTGCCAGCAGCTTAGTTGGGACTAGCGGGGTTAGAACCGGGGAGCTGTTTTTT; J: TRBJ2-2; D: TRBD2; size: NA; V: TRBV7-8
CDR3: CASSLRATGANVLTF; DNA: TGCGCCAGCAGCTTGAGAGCGACTGGGGCCAACGTCCTGACTTTC; J: TRBJ2-6; D: NA; size: NA; V: TRBV5-1